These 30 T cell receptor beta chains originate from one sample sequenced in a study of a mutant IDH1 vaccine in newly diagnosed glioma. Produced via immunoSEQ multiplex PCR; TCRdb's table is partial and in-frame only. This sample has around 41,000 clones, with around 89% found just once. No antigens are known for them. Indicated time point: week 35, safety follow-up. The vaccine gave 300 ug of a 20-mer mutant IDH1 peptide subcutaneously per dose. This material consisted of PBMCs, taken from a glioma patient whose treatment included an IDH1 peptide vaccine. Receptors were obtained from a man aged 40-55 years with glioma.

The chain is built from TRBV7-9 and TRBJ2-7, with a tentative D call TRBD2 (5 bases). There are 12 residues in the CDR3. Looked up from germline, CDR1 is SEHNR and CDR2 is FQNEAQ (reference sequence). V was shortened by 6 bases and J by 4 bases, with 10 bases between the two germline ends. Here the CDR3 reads CASSHIAYEQYF. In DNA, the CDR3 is TGTGCCAGCAGTCACATAGCGTACGAGCAGTACTTC.

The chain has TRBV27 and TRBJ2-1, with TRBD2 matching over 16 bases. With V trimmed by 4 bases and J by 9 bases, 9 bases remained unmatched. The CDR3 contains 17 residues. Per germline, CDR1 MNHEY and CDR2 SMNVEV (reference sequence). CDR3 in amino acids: CASSSRGLAGGLGEQFF. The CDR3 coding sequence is TGTGCCAGCAGTTCACGGGGACTAGCGGGGGGGCTGGGTGAGCAGTTCTTC.

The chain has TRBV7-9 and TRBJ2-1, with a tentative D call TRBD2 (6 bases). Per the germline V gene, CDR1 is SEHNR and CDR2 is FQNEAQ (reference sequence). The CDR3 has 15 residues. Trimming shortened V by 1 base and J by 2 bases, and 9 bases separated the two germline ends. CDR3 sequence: CASSLGASAYNEQFF. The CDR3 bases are TGTGCCAGCAGCTTAGGGGCTAGCGCCTACAATGAGCAGTTCTTC. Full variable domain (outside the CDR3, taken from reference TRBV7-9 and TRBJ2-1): DTGVSQNPRHKITKRGQNVTFRCDPISEHNRLYWYRQTLGQGPEFLTYFQNEAQLEKSRLLSDRFSAERPKGSFSTLEIQRTEQGDSAMYLCASSLGASAYNEQFFGPGTRLTVL.

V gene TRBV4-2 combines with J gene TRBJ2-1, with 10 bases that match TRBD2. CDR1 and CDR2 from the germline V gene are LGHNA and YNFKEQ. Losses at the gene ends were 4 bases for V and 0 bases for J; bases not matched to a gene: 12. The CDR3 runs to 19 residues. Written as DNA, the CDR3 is TGTGCCAGCAGCCCACGGGAGCGGGGGGGCCTGGGCTCCTACAATGAGCAGTTCTTC. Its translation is CASSPRERGGLGSYNEQFF.

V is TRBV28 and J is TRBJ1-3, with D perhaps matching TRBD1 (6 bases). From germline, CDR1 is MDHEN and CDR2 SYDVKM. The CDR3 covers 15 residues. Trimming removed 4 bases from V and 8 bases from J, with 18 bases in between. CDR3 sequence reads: CASSSRGQSGDTIYF. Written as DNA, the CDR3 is TGTGCCAGCAGTTCAAGGGGACAAAGTGGGGACACCATATATTTT.

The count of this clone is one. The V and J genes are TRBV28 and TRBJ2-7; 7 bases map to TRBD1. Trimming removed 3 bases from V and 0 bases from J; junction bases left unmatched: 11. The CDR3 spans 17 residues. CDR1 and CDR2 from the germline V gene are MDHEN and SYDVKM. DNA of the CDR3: TGTGCCAGCAGTTTCCAAATCGGGACAGAAAACTCCTACGAGCAGTACGTC. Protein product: CASSFQIGTENSYEQYV.

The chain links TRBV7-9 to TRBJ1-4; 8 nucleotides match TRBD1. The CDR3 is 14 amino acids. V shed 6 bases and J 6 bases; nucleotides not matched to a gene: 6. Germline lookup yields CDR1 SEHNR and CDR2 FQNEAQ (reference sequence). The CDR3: CASSNDRGYEKLFF. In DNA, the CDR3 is TGTGCCAGCAGTAACGACAGGGGATATGAAAAACTGTTTTTT.

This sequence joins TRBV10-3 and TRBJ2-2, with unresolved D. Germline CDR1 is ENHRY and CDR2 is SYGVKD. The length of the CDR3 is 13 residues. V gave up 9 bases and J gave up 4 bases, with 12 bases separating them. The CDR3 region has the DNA TGTGCCATGAGAGGATGGGGCACCGGGGAGCTGTTTTTT. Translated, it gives CAMRGWGTGELFF.

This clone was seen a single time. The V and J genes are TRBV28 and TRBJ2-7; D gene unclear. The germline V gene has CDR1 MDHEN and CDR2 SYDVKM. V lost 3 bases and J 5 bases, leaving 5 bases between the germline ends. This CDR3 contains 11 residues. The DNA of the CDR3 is TGTGCCAGCAGTTTGGGTCACGAGCAGTACTTC. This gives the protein CASSLGHEQYF.

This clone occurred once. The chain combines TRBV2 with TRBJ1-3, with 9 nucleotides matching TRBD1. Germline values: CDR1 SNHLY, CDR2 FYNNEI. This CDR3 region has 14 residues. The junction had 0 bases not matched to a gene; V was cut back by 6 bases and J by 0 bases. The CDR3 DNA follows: TGTGCCAGCAGGGACAGGGGCTCTGGAAACACCATATATTTT. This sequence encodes CASRDRGSGNTIYF.

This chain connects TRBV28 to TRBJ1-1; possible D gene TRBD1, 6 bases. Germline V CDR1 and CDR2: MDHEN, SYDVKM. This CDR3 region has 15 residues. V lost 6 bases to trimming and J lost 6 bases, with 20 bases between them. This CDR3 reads CASSRSSGARPEAFF. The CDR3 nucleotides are TGTGCCAGCAGCCGCAGTTCGGGGGCGCGACCTGAAGCTTTCTTT.

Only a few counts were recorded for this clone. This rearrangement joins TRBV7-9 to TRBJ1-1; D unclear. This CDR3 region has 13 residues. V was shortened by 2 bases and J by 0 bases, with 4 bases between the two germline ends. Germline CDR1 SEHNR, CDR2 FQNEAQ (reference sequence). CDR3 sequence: CASSLKVNTEAFF. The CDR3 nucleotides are TGTGCCAGCAGCTTAAAAGTGAACACTGAAGCTTTCTTT.

Written as DNA, the CDR3 is TGTGCCAGCAGCTTAGATCAGGGGGCAAGCTCCTATAATTCACCCCTCCACTTT. It yields the protein CASSLDQGASSYNSPLHF. V and J are TRBV7-8 and TRBJ1-6, with 8 bases lining up with TRBD1. V was pared by 1 base and J by 0 bases, with 5 bases of the junction left unmatched. Germline CDR1 reads SGHVS; CDR2 reads FQNEAQ. The CDR3 has 18 residues.

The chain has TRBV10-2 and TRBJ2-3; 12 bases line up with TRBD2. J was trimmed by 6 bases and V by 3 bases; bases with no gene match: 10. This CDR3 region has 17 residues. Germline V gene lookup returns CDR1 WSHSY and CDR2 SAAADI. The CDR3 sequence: CASSDSPTSGGGDTQYF. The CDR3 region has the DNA TGCGCCAGCAGTGATTCGCCGACTAGCGGGGGCGGGGATACGCAGTATTTT.

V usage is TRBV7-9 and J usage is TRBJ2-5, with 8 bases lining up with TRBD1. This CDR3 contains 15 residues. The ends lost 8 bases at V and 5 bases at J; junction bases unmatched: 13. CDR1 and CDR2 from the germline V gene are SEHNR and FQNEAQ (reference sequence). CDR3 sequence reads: CASGVATGEAETQYF. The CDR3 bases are TGTGCCAGCGGAGTCGCGACAGGGGAGGCGGAGACCCAGTACTTC. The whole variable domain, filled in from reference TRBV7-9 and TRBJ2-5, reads DTGVSQNPRHKITKRGQNVTFRCDPISEHNRLYWYRQTLGQGPEFLTYFQNEAQLEKSRLLSDRFSAERPKGSFSTLEIQRTEQGDSAMYLCASGVATGEAETQYFGPGTRLLVL.

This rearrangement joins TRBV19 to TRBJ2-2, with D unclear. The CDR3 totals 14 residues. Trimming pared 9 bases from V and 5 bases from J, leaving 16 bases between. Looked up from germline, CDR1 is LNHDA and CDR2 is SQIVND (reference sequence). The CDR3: CASRRQMLTGELFF. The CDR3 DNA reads TGTGCCAGCAGGCGGCAGATGCTAACCGGGGAGCTGTTTTTT.

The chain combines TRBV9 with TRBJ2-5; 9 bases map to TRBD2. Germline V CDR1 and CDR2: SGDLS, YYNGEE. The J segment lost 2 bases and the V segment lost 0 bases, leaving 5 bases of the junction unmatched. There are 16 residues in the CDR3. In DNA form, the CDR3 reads TGTGCCAGCAGCGTAGGGTCTAGCGGGATACAAGAGACCCAGTACTTC. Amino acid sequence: CASSVGSSGIQETQYF.

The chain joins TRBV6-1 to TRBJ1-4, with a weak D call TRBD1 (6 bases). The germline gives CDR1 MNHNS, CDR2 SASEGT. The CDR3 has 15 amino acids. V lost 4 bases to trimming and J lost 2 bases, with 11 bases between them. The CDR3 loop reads CASSAGERTNEKLFF. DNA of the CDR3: TGTGCCAGCAGTGCAGGGGAACGGACTAATGAAAAACTGTTTTTT.

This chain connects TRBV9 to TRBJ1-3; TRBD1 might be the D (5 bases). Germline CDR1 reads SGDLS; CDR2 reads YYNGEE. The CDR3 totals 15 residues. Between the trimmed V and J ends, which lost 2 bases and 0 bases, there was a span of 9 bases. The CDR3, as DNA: TGTGCCAGCAGCGTGGACACTAACTCTGGAAACACCATATATTTT. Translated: CASSVDTNSGNTIYF. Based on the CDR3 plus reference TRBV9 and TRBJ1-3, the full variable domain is DSGVTQTPKHLITATGQRVTLRCSPRSGDLSVYWYQQSLDQGLQFLIQYYNGEERAKGNILERFSAQQFPDLHSELNLSSLELGDSALYFCASSVDTNSGNTIYFGEGSWLTVV.

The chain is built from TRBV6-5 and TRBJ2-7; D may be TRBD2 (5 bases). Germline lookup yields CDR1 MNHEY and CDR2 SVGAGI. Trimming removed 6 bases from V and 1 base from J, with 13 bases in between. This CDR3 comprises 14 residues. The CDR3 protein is CASRSRGESYEQYV. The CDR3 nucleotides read TGTGCCAGCAGATCCCGTGGGGAGTCCTACGAGCAGTACGTC.

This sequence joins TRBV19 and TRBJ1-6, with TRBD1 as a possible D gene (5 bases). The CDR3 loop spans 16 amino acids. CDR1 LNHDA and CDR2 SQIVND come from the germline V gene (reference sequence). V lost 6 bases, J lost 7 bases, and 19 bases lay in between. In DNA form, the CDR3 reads TGTGCCAGTAGATCAGGGATGGGGGAATTGAATTCACCCCTCCACTTT. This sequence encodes CASRSGMGELNSPLHF.

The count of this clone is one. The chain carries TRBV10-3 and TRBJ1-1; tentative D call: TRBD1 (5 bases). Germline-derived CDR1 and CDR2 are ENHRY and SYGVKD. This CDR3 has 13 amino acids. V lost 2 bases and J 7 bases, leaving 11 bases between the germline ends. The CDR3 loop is CAISERGGFEAFF. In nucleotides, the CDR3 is TGTGCCATCAGTGAGCGGGGGGGGTTTGAAGCTTTCTTT.

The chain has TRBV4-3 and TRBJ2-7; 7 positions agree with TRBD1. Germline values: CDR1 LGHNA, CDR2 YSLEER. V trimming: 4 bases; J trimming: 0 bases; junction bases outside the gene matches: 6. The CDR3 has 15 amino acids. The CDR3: CASSRNQGVSYEQYF. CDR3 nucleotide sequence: TGCGCCAGCAGCCGGAATCAGGGGGTCTCCTACGAGCAGTACTTC.

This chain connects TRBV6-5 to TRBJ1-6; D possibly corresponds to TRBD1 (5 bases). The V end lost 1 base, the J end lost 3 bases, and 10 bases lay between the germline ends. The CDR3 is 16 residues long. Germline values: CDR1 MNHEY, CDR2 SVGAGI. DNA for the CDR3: TGTGCCAGCAGTTACTTCGGAGGGGACTATAATTCACCCCTCCACTTT. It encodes CASSYFGGDYNSPLHF.

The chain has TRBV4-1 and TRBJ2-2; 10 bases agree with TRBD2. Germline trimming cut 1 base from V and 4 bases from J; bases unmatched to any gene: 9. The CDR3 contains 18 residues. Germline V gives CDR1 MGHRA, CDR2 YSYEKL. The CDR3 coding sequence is TGCGCCAGCAGCCAAGGGGGCCTAGCGGGAGTAGGCACCGGGGAGCTGTTTTTT. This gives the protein CASSQGGLAGVGTGELFF.

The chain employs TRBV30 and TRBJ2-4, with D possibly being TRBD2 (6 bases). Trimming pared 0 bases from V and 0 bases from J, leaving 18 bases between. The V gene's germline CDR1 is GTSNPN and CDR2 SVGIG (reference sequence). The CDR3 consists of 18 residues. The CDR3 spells CAWSVQLSGDLAKNIQYF. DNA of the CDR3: TGTGCCTGGAGTGTACAGCTGTCGGGGGATCTAGCCAAAAACATTCAGTACTTC.

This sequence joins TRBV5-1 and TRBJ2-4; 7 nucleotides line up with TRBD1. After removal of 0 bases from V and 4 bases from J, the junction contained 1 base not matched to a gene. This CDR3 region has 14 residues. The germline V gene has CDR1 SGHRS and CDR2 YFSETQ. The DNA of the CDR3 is TGCGCCAGCAGCTTGGCGGGACAGAAAAACATTCAGTACTTC. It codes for CASSLAGQKNIQYF.

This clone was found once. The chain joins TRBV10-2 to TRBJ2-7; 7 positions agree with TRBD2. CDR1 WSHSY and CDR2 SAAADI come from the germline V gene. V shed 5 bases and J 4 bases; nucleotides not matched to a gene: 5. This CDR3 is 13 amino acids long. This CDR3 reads CASSYQRGYEQYV. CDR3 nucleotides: TGCGCCAGCAGTTACCAGCGGGGTTACGAGCAGTACGTC.

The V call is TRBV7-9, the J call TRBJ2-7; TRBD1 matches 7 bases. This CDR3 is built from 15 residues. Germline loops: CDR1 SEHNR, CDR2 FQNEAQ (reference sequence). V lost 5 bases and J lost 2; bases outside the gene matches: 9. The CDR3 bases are TGTGCCAGCAGCACTCTAGACAGGGCGACCTACGAGCAGTACTTC. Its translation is CASSTLDRATYEQYF. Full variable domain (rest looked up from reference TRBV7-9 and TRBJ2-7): DTGVSQNPRHKITKRGQNVTFRCDPISEHNRLYWYRQTLGQGPEFLTYFQNEAQLEKSRLLSDRFSAERPKGSFSTLEIQRTEQGDSAMYLCASSTLDRATYEQYFGPGTRLTVT.

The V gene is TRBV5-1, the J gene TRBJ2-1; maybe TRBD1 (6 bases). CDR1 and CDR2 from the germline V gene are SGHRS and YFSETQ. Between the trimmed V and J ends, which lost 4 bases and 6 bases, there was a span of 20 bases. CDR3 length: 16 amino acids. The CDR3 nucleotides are TGCGCCAGCAGCCCTGGTGGCAGGGGAAGGCGCAATGAGCAGTTCTTC. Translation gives CASSPGGRGRRNEQFF. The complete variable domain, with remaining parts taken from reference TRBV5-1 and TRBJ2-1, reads KAGVTQTPRYLIKTRGQQVTLSCSPISGHRSVSWYQQTPGQGLQFLFEYFSETQRNKGNFPGRFSGRQFSNSRSEMNVSTLELGDSALYLCASSPGGRGRRNEQFFGPGTRLTVL.